This TCR beta chain was identified during a study of response to subunit inactivated influenza vaccine. Study outcomes and limitations: The study's authors posited that every seasonal influenza vaccination enlists few new T cells.

Germline-derived CDR1 and CDR2 are SGHAT and FQNNGV. Trimming removed 6 bases from V and 0 bases from J; junction bases left unmatched: 6. The CDR3 spans 16 residues. TCRdb fed the RT-PCR reads into MiXCR, producing one record per CDR3 protein. The sample includes 650,000 to 800,000 distinct CDR3 sequences, about 15% of them seen just once. This clonotype was detected a few times. Its antigen is unidentified. The chain uses TRBV11-2 and TRBJ2-2, with 8 bases identical to TRBD2. Material: PBMCs from blood, obtained around 15 days before vaccination. This receptor was obtained from a man in his fifties or sixties who received an inactivated influenza vaccine. The CDR3 is CASRTSGGANTGELFF. The CDR3 DNA reads TGTGCCAGCAGGACCAGCGGGGGTGCGAACACCGGGGAGCTGTTTTTT.